The rows below give T cell receptor beta chains drawn from one sample of a study of vaccination and CD4 T cells after COVID-19. No antigen is known for these receptors. TCRdb re-derived calls from the PCR reads in MiXCR, one entry per CDR3 protein. The sample gives approximately 22,000 distinct CDR3 sequences, 40% to 50% of which show up once; about 9.8% is in the top ten. This sample comprised CD4+ T cells from blood, cultured in vitro, obtained about 7 months after SARS-CoV-2 vaccination. These receptors all stem from a human donor who had recovered from COVID-19. Each CDR3 is given with its conserved first and last residue. A D gene is named only where the DNA matches it firmly. A clone size is listed for some rows: how often the clone was seen (once, few, many), or a class if it is expanded.

>NA|NA|13|TRBV6-1|TRBJ1-6
CASSDVSDSPLHF
TGTGCCAGCAGTGATGTATCAGATTCACCCCTCCACTTT
>NA|TRBD1|15|TRBV4-2|TRBJ2-7
CASSHAGTGAEEQYF
TGTGCCAGCAGCCATGCCGGGACAGGGGCTGAAGAGCAGTACTTC
>NA|TRBD2|17|TRBV20-1|TRBJ2-7
CSARDPKTGTSWYEQYF
TGCAGTGCTAGAGATCCGAAGACCGGGACTAGCTGGTACGAGCAGTACTTC
>NA|TRBD2|17|TRBV6-1|TRBJ2-7
CASSELIGLAGYYEQYF
TGTGCCAGCAGTGAACTGATCGGACTAGCGGGTTACTACGAGCAGTACTTC
>few|NA|10|TRBV20-1|TRBJ2-5
CSTVQETQYF
TGCAGTACGGTCCAAGAGACCCAGTACTTC
>NA|TRBD2|16|TRBV27|TRBJ2-5
CASSYVMGLAKETQYF
TGTGCCAGCAGTTATGTTATGGGACTAGCGAAGGAGACCCAGTACTTC
>few|NA|16|TRBV20-1|TRBJ1-6
CSAGNAGKRVNSPLHF
TGCAGTGCAGGGAATGCAGGGAAGCGGGTAAATTCACCCCTCCACTTT
>NA|NA|15|TRBV28|TRBJ2-7
CASSPTTGPSYEQYF
TGTGCCAGCAGTCCAACGACAGGTCCCTCCTACGAGCAGTACTTC
>NA|TRBD1|15|TRBV4-1|TRBJ1-2
CASSHPRDRGRGYTF
TGCGCCAGCAGCCATCCCCGGGACAGGGGACGGGGCTACACCTTC
>few|NA|15|TRBV28|TRBJ2-3
CASSAVGGRTDTQYF
TGTGCCAGCAGTGCTGTGGGAGGACGCACAGATACGCAGTATTTT
>NA|NA|13|TRBV28|TRBJ1-2
CASSRGTNYGYTF
TGTGCCAGCAGCAGGGGAACTAACTATGGCTACACCTTC
>few|TRBD2|15|TRBV6-2/TRBV6-3|TRBJ2-5
CASSLGLADQETQYF
TGTGCCAGCAGTTTGGGACTAGCGGACCAAGAGACCCAGTACTTC
>NA|TRBD1|16|TRBV7-2|TRBJ2-7
CASSSRPGTGRYEQYF
TGTGCCAGCAGCTCTCGTCCCGGGACAGGGAGGTACGAGCAGTACTTC
>NA|NA|11|TRBV20-1|TRBJ1-1
CSARGAEKAFF
TGCAGTGCTAGAGGGGCCGAGAAGGCTTTCTTT
>few|NA|14|TRBV10-3|TRBJ1-5
CAISPGDRNGPQHF
TGTGCCATCAGCCCAGGGGACCGGAATGGGCCCCAGCATTTT
>NA|TRBD1|15|TRBV6-2/TRBV6-3|TRBJ1-5
CASSYSPGGRQPQHF
TGTGCCAGCAGTTACTCGCCAGGGGGCAGGCAGCCCCAGCATTTT
>NA|NA|15|TRBV6-2/TRBV6-3|TRBJ1-2
CASKIERTGNPGYTF
TGTGCCAGCAAGATAGAGAGAACAGGGAACCCTGGCTACACCTTC
>few|NA|10|TRBV6-1|TRBJ1-1
CASSAPEAFF
TGTGCCAGCAGTGCTCCCGAAGCTTTCTTT
>few|TRBD1|13|TRBV20-1|TRBJ1-1
CSARGTGDTEAFF
TGCAGTGCTAGAGGGACAGGGGACACTGAAGCTTTCTTT
>NA|NA|14|TRBV24-1|TRBJ2-5
CATSRSGGQETQYF
TGTGCCACCAGTCGGTCAGGAGGGCAAGAGACCCAGTACTTC
>few|NA|16|TRBV20-1|TRBJ1-6
CSASFKAGRGDSPLHF
TGCAGTGCTAGTTTCAAGGCTGGCAGGGGAGATTCACCCCTCCACTTT
>NA|TRBD2|14|TRBV6-2/TRBV6-3|TRBJ2-7
CASVSGRASYEQYF
TGTGCCAGCGTTAGCGGGAGGGCCTCGTACGAGCAGTACTTC
>NA|TRBD1|15|TRBV7-9|TRBJ2-5
CASSSIVGTEGTQYF
TGTGCCAGCAGCTCGATTGTCGGGACAGAGGGGACCCAGTACTTC
>NA|TRBD2|15|TRBV20-1|TRBJ2-1
CSARVAAGGNDEQFF
TGCAGTGCTAGAGTCGCGGCGGGAGGGAACGATGAGCAGTTCTTC
>medium-sized|NA|15|TRBV27|TRBJ1-1
CASSLYDSLNTEAFF
TGTGCCAGCAGTTTATATGACAGCCTGAACACTGAAGCTTTCTTT
>NA|NA|14|TRBV28|TRBJ1-1
CASSLRRMNTEAFF
TGTGCCAGCAGTTTACGGAGGATGAACACTGAAGCTTTCTTT
>NA|NA|10|TRBV20-1|TRBJ2-5
CSAREETQYF
TGCAGTGCTAGAGAAGAGACCCAGTACTTC
>NA|TRBD1|14|TRBV4-2|TRBJ2-7
CASSQDRGPYEQYF
TGTGCCAGCAGCCAAGATAGGGGGCCCTACGAGCAGTACTTC
>NA|NA|12|TRBV20-1|TRBJ2-1
CSAPKAGNEQFF
TGCAGTGCCCCAAAGGCAGGCAATGAGCAGTTCTTC
>NA|TRBD2|14|TRBV2|TRBJ2-1
CASQPSGIYNEQFF
TGTGCCAGCCAGCCTAGCGGAATCTACAATGAGCAGTTCTTC
>NA|NA|17|TRBV6-5|TRBJ2-7
CASSYSSKEGASYEQYF
TGTGCCAGCAGTTACTCGAGTAAGGAGGGGGCGAGCTACGAGCAGTACTTC
>NA|NA|13|TRBV20-1|TRBJ2-3
CSARARGTDTQYF
TGCAGTGCTAGGGCCCGGGGCACAGATACGCAGTATTTT
>few|TRBD1|15|TRBV6-5|TRBJ2-1
CASSYLGTGHNEQFF
TGTGCCAGCAGTTACCTCGGGACAGGGCACAATGAGCAGTTCTTC
>NA|TRBD1|15|TRBV15|TRBJ1-2
CATSREQGHNFGDTF
TGTGCCACCAGCAGGGAACAGGGGCATAATTTCGGAGACACCTTC
>once|NA|11|TRBV7-8|TRBJ2-3
CASRNTDTQYF
TGTGCCAGCAGAAACACAGATACGCAGTATTTT
>NA|NA|15|TRBV2|TRBJ2-3
CASRLTSSVTDTQYF
TGTGCCAGCAGGCTGACTAGTTCGGTCACAGATACGCAGTATTTT
>NA|TRBD2|15|TRBV7-3|TRBJ2-1
CASSSGGRAYNEQFF
TGTGCCAGCTCCTCTGGCGGGAGAGCCTACAATGAGCAGTTCTTC
>NA|NA|16|TRBV19|TRBJ1-2
CASSPRGPTANYGYTF
TGTGCCAGTAGTCCCCGGGGGCCTACAGCTAACTATGGCTACACCTTC
>NA|TRBD2|15|TRBV4-3|TRBJ2-5
CASSQDRGVGETQYF
TGCGCCAGCAGCCAAGATCGGGGGGTTGGAGAGACCCAGTACTTC
>NA|NA|13|TRBV6-1|TRBJ2-2
CGTGTANTGELFF
TGTGGAACAGGAACGGCGAACACCGGGGAGCTGTTTTTT
>NA|NA|12|TRBV27|TRBJ2-5
CASSHNAGTQYF
TGTGCCAGCAGTCACAATGCGGGGACCCAGTACTTC